The rows below give T cell receptor beta chains drawn from one sample of a study of cytomegalovirus exposure and HLA in healthy donors. Clones were read by immunoSEQ multiplex PCR, and TCRdb kept only the in-frame ones, dropping some. The data show under 100,000 clones, with around 10% seen just once and more than 20% held by the top ten. The specimen sequenced was PBMCs. Every receptor here comes from a man in his sixties in good health and CMV-seropositive. CDR3s include the opening cysteine and the closing phenylalanine or tryptophan. Each record gives: CDR3 protein, CDR3 DNA, V gene, D gene, clone size, J gene. A D gene is named only where the DNA matches it firmly. Only part of the rows carry a size: once, few, many, or a class if the clone is expanded.

CASSQARGRRETQYF,TGTGCCAGCAGTCAAGCCAGGGGGCGTCGGGAGACCCAGTACTTC,TRBV28,TRBD1,NA,TRBJ2-5
CASSIRGRNTEAFF,TGTGCCAGTAGTATCAGGGGACGAAACACTGAAGCTTTCTTT,TRBV19,NA,few,TRBJ1-1
CASSQVGGSWGYTF,TGTGCCAGCAGCCAAGTCGGGGGATCCTGGGGCTACACCTTC,TRBV14,NA,few,TRBJ1-2
CASSSGQGTNGAFF,TGTGCCAGCAGCTCTGGACAGGGAACTAACGGGGCTTTCTTT,TRBV7-9,TRBD1,NA,TRBJ1-1
CASYDRGSGEQYF,TGTGCCAGCTATGACAGGGGAAGTGGCGAGCAGTACTTC,TRBV2,TRBD1,few,TRBJ2-7
CASSLERASSYNEQFF,TGCGCCAGCAGCTTGGAGCGAGCCAGCTCCTACAATGAGCAGTTCTTC,TRBV5-1,NA,NA,TRBJ2-1
CASSLGAGMNTEAFF,TGTGCCAGCAGCTTAGGGGCAGGGATGAACACTGAAGCTTTCTTT,TRBV7-6,NA,few,TRBJ1-1
CASSFQGSTEAFF,TGTGCCAGCAGTTTCCAGGGTAGTACTGAAGCTTTCTTT,TRBV7-2,NA,few,TRBJ1-1
CATSRGGLAVNEQFF,TGTGCCACCAGCAGAGGGGGACTAGCGGTCAATGAGCAGTTCTTC,TRBV15,TRBD2,few,TRBJ2-1
CASSLRADSAGELTGELFF,TGTGCCAGCAGCTTACGGGCGGATAGCGCGGGAGAACTTACCGGGGAGCTGTTTTTT,TRBV7-2,TRBD2,few,TRBJ2-2
CASSMSGGRTDTQYF,TGTGCCAGTAGTATGAGCGGGGGACGCACAGATACGCAGTATTTT,TRBV19,TRBD2,NA,TRBJ2-3
CAWSGGIGYTF,TGTGCCTGGAGTGGAGGGATCGGCTACACCTTC,TRBV30,NA,few,TRBJ1-2
CASTNTGYRGEQYF,TGTGCCAGCACCAATACGGGATATCGAGGCGAGCAGTACTTC,TRBV6-5,NA,few,TRBJ2-7
CASSYGGYGNTIYF,TGTGCCAGCAGTTACGGGGGGTATGGAAACACCATATATTTT,TRBV6-5,NA,NA,TRBJ1-3
CASSLEGFTLPNTEAFF,TGTGCCAGCAGCTTGGAGGGGTTCACGCTTCCAAACACTGAAGCTTTCTTT,TRBV7-9,NA,NA,TRBJ1-1
CASSQQGSQETQYF,TGTGCCAGCAGCCAACAGGGATCCCAAGAGACCCAGTACTTC,TRBV9,NA,few,TRBJ2-5
CASSPHGGNQETQYF,TGTGCCAGTAGCCCCCATGGGGGCAACCAAGAGACCCAGTACTTC,TRBV7-2,NA,NA,TRBJ2-5
CASSDRRGRQVYEQYF,TGTGCCAGTAGTGACCGACGTGGGAGGCAGGTCTACGAGCAGTACTTC,TRBV19,NA,few,TRBJ2-7
CAGDAGQPQHF,TGTGCCGGAGATGCGGGGCAGCCCCAGCATTTT,TRBV5-3,NA,few,TRBJ1-5
CASSQGSPYEQYF,TGTGCCAGCAGCCAGGGCAGCCCCTACGAGCAGTACTTC,TRBV14,NA,few,TRBJ2-7
CATGQGKPGELFF,TGTGCTACGGGACAGGGGAAACCCGGGGAGCTGTTTTTT,TRBV27,TRBD1,NA,TRBJ2-2
CASSWGGGQETQYF,TGTGCCAGCAGTTGGGGGGGAGGGCAAGAGACCCAGTACTTC,TRBV2,TRBD2,few,TRBJ2-5
CASRSNSGFNSPLHF,TGTGCCAGCAGAAGTAATTCAGGGTTTAATTCACCCCTCCACTTT,TRBV27,NA,NA,TRBJ1-6
CASSSIAGWADTQYF,TGTGCCAGCAGCTCCATAGCGGGGTGGGCAGATACGCAGTATTTT,TRBV11-3,TRBD2,NA,TRBJ2-3
CATWAGRANYGYTF,TGTGCCACCTGGGCAGGCCGAGCTAACTATGGCTACACCTTC,TRBV10-3,NA,few,TRBJ1-2
CASSLRTVYNEQFF,TGCGCCAGCAGCTTGAGGACAGTCTACAATGAGCAGTTCTTC,TRBV5-1,NA,NA,TRBJ2-1
CEVVTAGNTIYF,TGTGAGGTCGTGACAGCTGGAAACACCATATATTTT,TRBV30,NA,few,TRBJ1-3
CASSLFVGTGGTGANVLTF,TGTGCCAGCAGCTTGTTTGTCGGGACAGGGGGCACTGGGGCCAACGTCCTGACTTTC,TRBV5-4,TRBD1,NA,TRBJ2-6
CASSLLAGLTDTQYF,TGCGCCAGCAGCTTATTAGCGGGGCTCACAGATACGCAGTATTTT,TRBV4-1,TRBD2,NA,TRBJ2-3
CASSPDRLNTEAFF,TGTGCCAGCAGCCCGGACAGGCTGAACACTGAAGCTTTCTTT,TRBV6-5,TRBD1,NA,TRBJ1-1
CSVGQGTYNEQFF,TGCAGCGTTGGGCAGGGGACCTACAATGAGCAGTTCTTC,TRBV29-1,NA,NA,TRBJ2-1
CASSPSAVSYEQYF,TGTGCCAGCAGCCCAAGCGCGGTCTCCTACGAGCAGTACTTC,TRBV7-2,NA,NA,TRBJ2-7
CASSPDEGTQYF,TGTGCCAGCTCACCAGACGAGGGCACCCAGTACTTC,TRBV18,NA,once,TRBJ2-5
CAISPRGTRTNEKLFF,TGTGCCATCAGCCCCCGGGGGACCCGAACTAATGAAAAACTGTTTTTT,TRBV10-3,NA,few,TRBJ1-4
CASSSGLAGVSEQFF,TGTGCCAGCAGTTCGGGACTAGCGGGAGTTAGTGAGCAGTTCTTC,TRBV2,TRBD2,few,TRBJ2-1
CASSVTGGRSPLHF,TGTGCCAGCAGTGTGACAGGGGGCAGATCACCCCTCCACTTT,TRBV28,TRBD1,NA,TRBJ1-6
CASARRLAGVGTGELFF,TGCGCCAGCGCGCGCCGGTTAGCGGGAGTGGGGACCGGGGAGCTGTTTTTT,TRBV5-1,TRBD2,NA,TRBJ2-2
CASSYRVLEKLFF,TGTGCCAGCAGTTACAGGGTATTGGAAAAACTGTTTTTT,TRBV27,NA,few,TRBJ1-4
CASSEDRGTDTQYF,TGTGCCAGCAGTGAAGACAGGGGCACAGATACGCAGTATTTT,TRBV6-1,NA,NA,TRBJ2-3
CASSLAAANSPLHF,TGTGCCAGCAGCTTGGCGGCTGCTAATTCACCCCTCCACTTT,TRBV7-3,NA,NA,TRBJ1-6
CASSLGLAGWNEQFF,TGTGCCAGCAGCTTAGGGCTAGCGGGGTGGAATGAGCAGTTCTTC,TRBV7-2,TRBD2,NA,TRBJ2-1
CASSERGSGTGPYTF,TGTGCCAGCAGTGAAAGGGGGTCGGGGACAGGGCCCTACACCTTC,TRBV6-1,TRBD1,many,TRBJ1-2
CASSERYEQYF,TGTGCCAGCAGTGAACGGTACGAGCAGTACTTC,TRBV25-1,NA,NA,TRBJ2-7
CASSLSSGTGANVLTF,TGTGCCAGCAGCTTATCCTCGGGGACTGGGGCCAACGTCCTGACTTTC,TRBV7-3,NA,few,TRBJ2-6
CASSPLAAGVETQYF,TGTGCCAGCTCACCCTTAGCGGCCGGTGTGGAGACCCAGTACTTC,TRBV18,NA,NA,TRBJ2-5